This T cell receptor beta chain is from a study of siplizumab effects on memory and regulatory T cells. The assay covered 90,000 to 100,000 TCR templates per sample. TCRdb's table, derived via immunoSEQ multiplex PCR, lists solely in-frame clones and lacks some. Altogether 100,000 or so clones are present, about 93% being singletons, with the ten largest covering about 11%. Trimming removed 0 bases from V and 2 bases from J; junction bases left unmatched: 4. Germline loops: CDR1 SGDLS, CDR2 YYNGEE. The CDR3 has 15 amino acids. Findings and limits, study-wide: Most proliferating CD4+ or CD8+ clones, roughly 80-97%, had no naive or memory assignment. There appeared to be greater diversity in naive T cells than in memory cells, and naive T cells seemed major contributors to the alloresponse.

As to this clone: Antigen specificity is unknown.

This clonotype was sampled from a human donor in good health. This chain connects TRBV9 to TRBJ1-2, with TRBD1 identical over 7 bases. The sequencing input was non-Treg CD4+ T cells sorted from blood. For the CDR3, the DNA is TGTGCCAGCAGCGTAGCAACACAGGGGAACTATGGCTACACCTTC. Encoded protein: CASSVATQGNYGYTF.